These T cell receptor beta chains were read from a single sample in a study of T cells after yellow fever vaccination. From the 5' RACE reads, TCRdb called clonotypes with MiXCR, one entry per CDR3 protein. Counted here are approximately 580,000 distinct CDR3 sequences, less than 20% occurring once; the ten biggest clones make up 15% to 20%. The specimen was PBMCs, collected 5 to 6 days after the first yellow fever vaccination. The receptors were gathered from a man between 18 and 35 years old who received the YFV17D yellow fever vaccine. Each CDR3 is given with its conserved first and last residue. A D gene is named only where the DNA matches it firmly. Expanded clones get a size class; other rows say once, few or many, or leave the size out.

d_gene | len | j_gene | v_gene | abundance | CDR3aa | CDR3nt
TRBD1 | 17 | TRBJ1-2 | TRBV3-1 | . | CATCQDLLGTGIYGYTF | TGTGCCACCTGCCAAGATCTTCTAGGGACAGGGATCTATGGCTACACCTTC
TRBD1 | 15 | TRBJ2-7 | TRBV7-2 | few | CASSLATGGIGEQYF | TGTGCCAGCAGCTTAGCAACAGGGGGCATTGGAGAGCAGTACTTC
. | 14 | TRBJ2-1 | TRBV3-1 | . | CASSPSGRYNEQFF | TGTGCCAGCAGCCCGAGTGGCCGCTACAATGAGCAGTTCTTC
. | 14 | TRBJ2-7 | TRBV6-5 | few | CASSYGPQPYEQYF | TGTGCCAGCAGTTACGGCCCACAACCCTACGAGCAGTACTTC
. | 14 | TRBJ2-4 | TRBV14 | . | CASSLSWGKNIQYF | TGTGCCAGCAGCCTTAGTTGGGGCAAAAACATTCAGTACTTC
. | 13 | TRBJ2-2 | TRBV5-1 | many | CASSYVNTGELFF | TGCGCCAGCAGCTATGTAAACACCGGGGAGCTGTTTTTT
. | 18 | TRBJ2-6 | TRBV11-2 | . | CASSLLGRAISGANVLTF | TGTGCCAGCAGCTTACTCGGCAGGGCAATCTCTGGGGCCAACGTCCTGACTTTC
. | 14 | TRBJ2-7 | TRBV19 | few | CASSIIRGSYEQYF | TGTGCCAGTAGTATCATCAGGGGCTCCTACGAGCAGTACTTC
. | 11 | TRBJ1-2 | TRBV20-1 | . | CSASGPRAYTF | TGCAGTGCTAGTGGTCCCCGGGCGTACACCTTC
TRBD1 | 12 | TRBJ2-7 | TRBV20-1 | few | CSAIDRGYEQYF | TGCAGTGCTATCGACAGGGGCTACGAGCAGTACTTC
TRBD1 | 14 | TRBJ1-4 | TRBV28 | few | CASGGQGLNEKLFF | TGTGCCAGCGGGGGACAGGGTCTTAATGAAAAACTGTTTTTT
TRBD1 | 16 | TRBJ1-2 | TRBV3-1 | . | CASSQNPGQVIYGYTF | TGTGCCAGCAGCCAGAATCCGGGACAGGTTATCTATGGCTACACCTTC
. | 13 | TRBJ2-1 | TRBV20-1 | . | CSAESDRYNEQFF | TGCAGTGCCGAATCAGACAGGTACAATGAGCAGTTCTTC
TRBD2 | 16 | TRBJ2-7 | TRBV11-2 | few | CASSKPTSGVLYEQYF | TGTGCCAGCAGCAAACCGACTAGCGGGGTTCTCTACGAGCAGTACTTC
. | 14 | TRBJ2-3 | TRBV5-1 | few | CASSWSDNTDTQYF | TGCGCCAGCAGCTGGTCAGATAACACAGATACGCAGTATTTT
TRBD1 | 17 | TRBJ1-2 | TRBV7-9 | . | CASTTGGTGAVGYGYTF | TGTGCCAGCACAACCGGAGGGACAGGGGCCGTTGGCTATGGCTACACCTTC
TRBD2 | 17 | TRBJ2-1 | TRBV20-1 | . | CSARDVERGASYNEQFF | TGCAGTGCTAGAGATGTCGAGCGGGGGGCTTCTTACAATGAGCAGTTCTTC
TRBD1 | 15 | TRBJ2-7 | TRBV5-1 | few | CASMGTGAVPYEQYF | TGCGCCAGCATGGGAACAGGGGCGGTGCCCTACGAGCAGTACTTC
. | 15 | TRBJ2-6 | TRBV14 | . | CASSQVASGANVLTF | TGTGCCAGCAGCCAAGTAGCCTCTGGGGCCAACGTCCTGACTTTC
. | 14 | TRBJ2-1 | TRBV25-1 | few | CASSDTGSYNEQFF | TGTGCCAGCAGTGACACCGGGTCTTACAATGAGCAGTTCTTC